This T cell receptor beta chain appears in the sequencing data of a study of naive and memory T cell subsets. General study findings and limits: Expression changes during T cell differentiation may affect RNA-based TCR counts.

This clonotype has at least ten counts. Its cognate antigen is unknown. Cells stained for CD3, CD4, CD8, CD45RA, CD27 and viability were sorted into four CD45RA/CD27 subsets. This CDR3 is built from 14 residues. The V and J ends lost 6 bases and 3 bases, in that order; junction bases with no gene match: 6. The germline CDR1 and CDR2 sequences are MNHEY and SVGAGI. The beta constant-region primer was an equimolar mix of two oligonucleotides covering TRBC1 and TRBC2. Four rounds of PCR amplified the ligated cDNA using nested alpha and beta constant-region primers plus SP2. MiXCR, applied by TCRdb to the UMI-ligation and nested PCR reads, yields one record per CDR3 protein. Here the sample spans 8,500 to 10,000 distinct CDR3 sequences, 4.5% to 7% being singletons.

This chain uses TRBV6-5 with TRBJ1-1; TRBD1 agrees at 8 bases. The TCR was taken from a human donor in good health. Sequenced input: CD4+ TEMRA cells from blood. The subset: effector memory re-expressing CD45RA, CD45RA+ CD27-. DNA of the CDR3: TGTGCCAGCAGGCCCGACAGGGGTTACACTGAAGCTTTCTTT. Protein sequence: CASRPDRGYTEAFF.